Below are 22 T cell receptor beta chains sequenced from a single sample in a study of blood T cell repertoires in COVID-19. Sequencing was performed with immunoSEQ multiplex PCR; in TCRdb, only in-frame clones are kept and a portion is missing. The table shows 150,000 to 200,000 clones, with more than 75% occurring only once. Sequenced input: peripheral blood. Receptor source: a human donor in a cohort sampled during active COVID-19.

The chain has TRBV30 and TRBJ1-6; 7 bases align to TRBD1. V shed 0 bases and J 5 bases; nucleotides not matched to a gene: 4. CDR1 is GTSNPN, CDR2 SVGIG, per germline (reference sequence). CDR3 length: 15 residues. The CDR3 sequence is CAWSVLGQNNSPLHF. The CDR3, as DNA: TGTGCCTGGAGTGTACTGGGACAGAATAATTCACCCCTCCACTTT.

The chain combines TRBV29-1 with TRBJ2-3; unclear D gene. The CDR3 is made up of 10 amino acids. The germline V gene has CDR1 SQVTM and CDR2 ANQGSEA. V lost 8 bases to trimming and J lost 3 bases, with 6 bases between them. CDR3 sequence: CSLMTDTQYF. The CDR3 nucleotides read TGCAGCTTAATGACAGATACGCAGTATTTT.

The genes are TRBV12-5 and TRBJ1-1, with D uncertain. This CDR3 is 13 amino acids long. V gave up 2 bases and J gave up 2 bases, with 6 bases separating them. In germline, CDR1 is LGHNT, CDR2 FRNRAP. CDR3 sequence: CASGLITNTEAFF. CDR3 sequence (DNA): TGTGCTAGTGGTTTGATCACTAACACTGAAGCTTTCTTT.

The rearrangement uses TRBV9 and TRBJ2-1; the match to TRBD1 covers 8 bases. The junction had 7 bases not matched to a gene; V was cut back by 1 base and J by 7 bases. This CDR3 spans 15 amino acids. CDR1 SGDLS and CDR2 YYNGEE come from the germline V gene. CDR3 nucleotides: TGTGCCAGCAGCGTATTAGGACAGGGTTGGAATGAGCAGTTCTTC. This codes for CASSVLGQGWNEQFF.

The chain has TRBV4-2 and TRBJ2-1; 8 bases map to TRBD1. Germline V gene data show CDR1 as LGHNA and CDR2 as YNFKEQ. The CDR3 runs to 15 residues. The V gene end was trimmed by 3 bases and the J gene end by 10 bases; junction bases not matched to a gene: 11. The CDR3 loop reads CASSHPGQGANEQFF. In DNA, the CDR3 is TGTGCCAGCAGCCATCCCGGGCAGGGGGCTAACGAGCAGTTCTTC.

The chain uses TRBV30 and TRBJ1-5, with 9 bases lining up with TRBD1. Germline-derived CDR1 and CDR2 are GTSNPN and SVGIG (reference sequence). After removal of 2 bases from V and 1 base from J, the junction contained 3 bases not matched to a gene. The CDR3 is made up of 15 amino acids. The CDR3: CAWSLTGGSNQPQHF. In nucleotides, the CDR3 is TGTGCCTGGAGTTTGACAGGGGGGAGCAATCAGCCCCAGCATTTT.

This clone was seen a few times. V usage is TRBV2 and J usage is TRBJ1-2; D is unresolved. V lost 2 bases and J 5 bases, leaving 15 bases between the germline ends. CDR1 and CDR2 (germline): SNHLY, FYNNEI. This CDR3 region has 15 residues. Written as DNA, the CDR3 is TGTGCCAGCAGTGAATGGGAGCCTCAAGCGTATGGCTACACCTTC. Translating it yields CASSEWEPQAYGYTF.

This chain connects TRBV5-5 to TRBJ1-2, with 7 bases that match TRBD1. The CDR3 length is 15 residues. Germline CDR1 is SGHKS and CDR2 is YYEKEE (reference sequence). The J segment lost 6 bases and the V segment lost 0 bases, leaving 8 bases of the junction unmatched. The CDR3 here is CASSLAQGGWNGYTF. CDR3 DNA sequence: TGTGCCAGCAGCTTGGCGCAGGGGGGATGGAATGGCTACACCTTC.

This sequence joins TRBV7-2 and TRBJ1-2, with D possibly being TRBD1 (6 bases). Germline values: CDR1 SGHTA, CDR2 FQGNSA. Trimming took off 8 bases at V and 2 bases at J, with 21 bases between the two ends. CDR3 length: 16 amino acids. DNA of the CDR3: TGTGCCAGCGCCCTAAACCCCCGGACAGTGAACTATGGCTACACCTTC. Its protein is CASALNPRTVNYGYTF.

The chain recombines TRBV7-2 with TRBJ1-5; 7 bases map to TRBD1. Germline V gene sequence: CDR1 SGHTA, CDR2 FQGNSA. The CDR3 length is 15 residues. With V trimmed by 2 bases and J by 8 bases, 9 bases remained unmatched. The CDR3 sequence: CASSLSGRGVEPQHF. The CDR3 DNA sequence: TGTGCCAGCAGCTTAAGTGGCAGGGGGGTGGAGCCCCAGCATTTT.

V and J are TRBV6-5 and TRBJ2-7; the D gene is possibly TRBD1 (6 bases). The CDR3 is 15 residues long. Germline CDR1 MNHEY, CDR2 SVGAGI. Trimming took 4 bases from V and 0 from J, leaving 13 bases between them. The CDR3 bases are TGTGCCAGCAGTTCTGGGACACCTGGCTCCTACGAGCAGTACTTC. As protein: CASSSGTPGSYEQYF.

The chain carries TRBV21-1 and TRBJ2-2; TRBD1, the table's D call, lacks a check against the DNA. TRBV21-1 corresponds to a pseudogene. This CDR3 has 16 amino acids. This CDR3 is CASSHRYGQLTGELFF. In DNA, the CDR3 is TGTGCCAGCAGCCACCGCTACGGACAGCTAACCGGGGAGCTGTTTTTT.

The rearrangement joins TRBV5-1 to TRBJ2-2; 8 positions match TRBD1. The germline CDR1 and CDR2 sequences are SGHRS and YFSETQ. The CDR3 length is 15 residues. V dropped 1 base and J dropped 3; count of bases not matched to a gene: 2. In DNA form, the CDR3 reads TGCGCCAGCAGCTTGCAGGGGGCGGACACCGGGGAGCTGTTTTTT. Protein: CASSLQGADTGELFF. The whole variable domain, filled in from reference TRBV5-1 and TRBJ2-2, reads KAGVTQTPRYLIKTRGQQVTLSCSPISGHRSVSWYQQTPGQGLQFLFEYFSETQRNKGNFPGRFSGRQFSNSRSEMNVSTLELGDSALYLCASSLQGADTGELFFGEGSRLTVL.

This sequence joins TRBV29-1 and TRBJ2-7; possibly TRBD1 for D (5 bases). This CDR3 contains 12 residues. Germline CDR1 is SQVTM and CDR2 is ANQGSEA. The V gene lost 4 bases and the J gene lost 6 bases, with 13 bases spanning the gap. CDR3 bases: TGCAGCGTTGGTTCCGAAAGGGGCGAGCAGTACTTC. Protein: CSVGSERGEQYF.

This chain joins TRBV10-3 and TRBJ2-3; 15 bases fit TRBD2. The ends lost 10 bases at V and 0 bases at J; junction bases unmatched: 5. Germline V CDR1 and CDR2: ENHRY, SYGVKD. The CDR3 has 16 residues. DNA of the CDR3: TGTGCCACCAAAGGGACTAGCGGGAGGAGCACAGATACGCAGTATTTT. Protein: CATKGTSGRSTDTQYF.

This chain connects TRBV2 to TRBJ1-2, with TRBD1 as a possible D gene (5 bases). Trimming took 6 bases from V and 4 from J, leaving 9 bases between them. Germline loops: CDR1 SNHLY, CDR2 FYNNEI. CDR3 length: 12 residues. This chain's CDR3 is CASRAGGYGYTF. CDR3 nucleotides: TGTGCCAGCAGGGCGGGGGGCTATGGCTACACCTTC.

J is TRBJ1-1 and V is TRBV27; a possible D gene is TRBD1 (6 bases). The CDR3 sequence is 15 residues long. V dropped 3 bases and J dropped 0 bases, with 11 bases sitting between them. CDR1 MNHEY and CDR2 SMNVEV come from the germline V gene (reference sequence). CDR3 region: CASSFGGALNTEAFF. CDR3 coding DNA: TGTGCCAGCAGTTTCGGGGGGGCCCTGAACACTGAAGCTTTCTTT.

This rearrangement joins TRBV25-1 to TRBJ2-1; TRBD2 is a possible D gene (6 bases). Germline CDR1 reads MGHDK; CDR2 reads SYGVNS. With 8 bases removed from V and 0 bases from J, the gap between germline ends came to 11 bases. The CDR3 is 14 amino acids. Here the CDR3 DNA reads TGTGCCAGCGGAGGGGCGAGCTCCTACAATGAGCAGTTCTTC. Amino acid sequence: CASGGASSYNEQFF. Drawing the rest from reference TRBV25-1 and TRBJ2-1, the complete variable domain is EADIYQTPRYLVIGTGKKITLECSQTMGHDKMYWYQQDPGMELHLIHYSYGVNSTEKGDLSSESTVSRIRTEHFPLTLESARPSHTSQYLCASGGASSYNEQFFGPGTRLTVL.

This chain uses TRBV30 with TRBJ2-7, with D hard to call. The CDR3 is 11 residues long. Germline-derived CDR1 and CDR2 are GTSNPN and SVGIG (reference sequence). V gave up 4 bases and J gave up 1 base, with 5 bases separating them. Here the CDR3 DNA reads TGTGCCTGGATGGCATCCTACGAGCAGTACTTC. It specifies CAWMASYEQYF.

This sequence joins TRBV5-1 and TRBJ2-3, with a possible D match to TRBD2 (6 bases). Germline CDR1 SGHRS, CDR2 YFSETQ. This CDR3 comprises 16 residues. Trimming removed 2 bases at V and 1 base at J, with 14 bases between. CDR3 loop: CASSFSAAGRTDTQYF. The CDR3 DNA reads as TGCGCCAGCAGCTTCAGCGCCGCGGGGCGCACAGATACGCAGTATTTT.

The CDR3 coding sequence is TGTGCCAGCAGTCAGGGGCAGGGGCCCCAGCATTTT. It specifies CASSQGQGPQHF. J is TRBJ1-5 and V is TRBV28; the D gene is possibly TRBD1 (6 bases). V was cut by 5 bases and J by 9 bases, with 11 bases left in between. The germline V gene encodes CDR1 MDHEN and CDR2 SYDVKM. The CDR3 runs to 12 residues.

The genes are TRBV29-1 and TRBJ2-7; a weak D match, TRBD1 (5 bases). V lost 0 bases and J 3 bases, leaving 12 bases between the germline ends. The germline CDR1 and CDR2 sequences are SQVTM and ANQGSEA. The CDR3 length is 14 residues. The CDR3 loop is CSVEDGQGIYEQYF. The DNA of the CDR3 is TGCAGCGTTGAAGATGGTCAGGGAATCTACGAGCAGTACTTC.